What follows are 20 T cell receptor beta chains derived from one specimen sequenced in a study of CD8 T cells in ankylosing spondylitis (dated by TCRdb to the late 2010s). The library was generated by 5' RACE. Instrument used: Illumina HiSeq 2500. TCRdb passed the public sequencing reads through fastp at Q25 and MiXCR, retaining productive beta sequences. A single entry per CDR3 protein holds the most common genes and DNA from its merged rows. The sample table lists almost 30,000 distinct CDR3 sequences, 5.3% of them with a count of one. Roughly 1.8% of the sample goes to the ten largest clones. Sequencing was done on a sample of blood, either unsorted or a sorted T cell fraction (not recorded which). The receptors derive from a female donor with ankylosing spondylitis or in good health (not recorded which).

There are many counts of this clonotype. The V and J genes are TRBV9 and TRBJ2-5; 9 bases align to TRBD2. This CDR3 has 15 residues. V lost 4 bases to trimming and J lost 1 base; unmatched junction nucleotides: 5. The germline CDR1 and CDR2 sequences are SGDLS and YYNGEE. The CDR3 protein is CASSTTSGTQETQYF. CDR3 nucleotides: TGTGCCAGCAGCACGACTAGCGGAACCCAAGAGACCCAGTACTTC. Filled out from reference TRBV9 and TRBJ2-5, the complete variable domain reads DSGVTQTPKHLITATGQRVTLRCSPRSGDLSVYWYQQSLDQGLQFLIQYYNGEERAKGNILERFSAQQFPDLHSELNLSSLELGDSALYFCASSTTSGTQETQYFGPGTRLLVL.

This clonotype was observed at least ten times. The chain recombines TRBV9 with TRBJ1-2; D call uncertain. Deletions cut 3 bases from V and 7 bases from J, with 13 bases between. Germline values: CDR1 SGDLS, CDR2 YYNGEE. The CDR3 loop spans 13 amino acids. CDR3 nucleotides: TGTGCCAGCAGCGAGCGGGTATTGGGTGGCTACACCTTC. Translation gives CASSERVLGGYTF. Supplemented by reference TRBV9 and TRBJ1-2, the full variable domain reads DSGVTQTPKHLITATGQRVTLRCSPRSGDLSVYWYQQSLDQGLQFLIQYYNGEERAKGNILERFSAQQFPDLHSELNLSSLELGDSALYFCASSERVLGGYTFGSGTRLTVV.

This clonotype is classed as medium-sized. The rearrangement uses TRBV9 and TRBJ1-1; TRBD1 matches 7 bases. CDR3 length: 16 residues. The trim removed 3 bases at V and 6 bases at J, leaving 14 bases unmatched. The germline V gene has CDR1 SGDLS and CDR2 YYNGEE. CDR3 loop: CASSARPTGQVAEAFF. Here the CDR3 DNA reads TGTGCCAGCAGCGCCCGGCCGACAGGGCAAGTCGCTGAAGCTTTCTTT.

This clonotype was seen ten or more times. Here the CDR3 reads CASTLGTGAYNEQFF. CDR3 DNA sequence: TGTGCCAGCACCCTCGGGACAGGAGCATACAATGAGCAGTTCTTC. The chain links TRBV9 to TRBJ2-1; TRBD1 agrees at 8 bases. Germline values: CDR1 SGDLS, CDR2 YYNGEE. The trim removed 6 bases at V and 4 bases at J, leaving 9 bases unmatched. The CDR3 spans 15 residues. The full variable domain, its missing parts supplied by reference TRBV9 and TRBJ2-1, is DSGVTQTPKHLITATGQRVTLRCSPRSGDLSVYWYQQSLDQGLQFLIQYYNGEERAKGNILERFSAQQFPDLHSELNLSSLELGDSALYFCASTLGTGAYNEQFFGPGTRLTVL.

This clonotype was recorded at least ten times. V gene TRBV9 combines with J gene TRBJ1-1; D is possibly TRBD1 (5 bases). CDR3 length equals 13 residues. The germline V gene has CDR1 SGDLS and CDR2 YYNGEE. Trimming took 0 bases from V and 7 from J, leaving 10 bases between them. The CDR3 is CASSVEGVGEAFF. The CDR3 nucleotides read TGTGCCAGCAGCGTAGAAGGGGTTGGTGAAGCTTTCTTT.

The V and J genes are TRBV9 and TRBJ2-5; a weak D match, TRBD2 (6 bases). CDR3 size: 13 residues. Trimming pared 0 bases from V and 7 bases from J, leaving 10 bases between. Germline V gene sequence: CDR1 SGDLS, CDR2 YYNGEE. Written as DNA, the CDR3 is TGTGCCAGCAGCGTAGGACTAGATCCGACCCAGTACTTC. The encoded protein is CASSVGLDPTQYF.

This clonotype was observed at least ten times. The CDR3 loop is CASSPDGRENTEAFF. For the CDR3, the DNA is TGTGCCAGCAGCCCAGATGGACGGGAGAACACTGAAGCTTTCTTT. The chain couples TRBV9 to TRBJ1-1; D call uncertain. CDR3 length: 15 residues. Trimming shortened V by 4 bases and J by 1 base, and 14 bases separated the two germline ends. The V gene's germline CDR1 is SGDLS and CDR2 YYNGEE.

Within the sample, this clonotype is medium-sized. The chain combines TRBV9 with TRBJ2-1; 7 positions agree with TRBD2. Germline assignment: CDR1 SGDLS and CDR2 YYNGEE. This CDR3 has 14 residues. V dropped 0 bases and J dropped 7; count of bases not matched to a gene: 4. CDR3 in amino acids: CASSVGLAENEQFF. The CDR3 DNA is TGTGCCAGCAGCGTAGGTCTAGCGGAAAATGAGCAGTTCTTC. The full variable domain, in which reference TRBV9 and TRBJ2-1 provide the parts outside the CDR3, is DSGVTQTPKHLITATGQRVTLRCSPRSGDLSVYWYQQSLDQGLQFLIQYYNGEERAKGNILERFSAQQFPDLHSELNLSSLELGDSALYFCASSVGLAENEQFFGPGTRLTVL.

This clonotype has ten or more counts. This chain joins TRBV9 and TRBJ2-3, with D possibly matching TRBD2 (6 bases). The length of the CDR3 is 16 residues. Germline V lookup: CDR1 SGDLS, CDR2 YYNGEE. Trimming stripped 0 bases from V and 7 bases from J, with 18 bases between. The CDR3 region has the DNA TGTGCCAGCAGCGTAGAGGCGGGGACGAAAACATATACGCAGTATTTT. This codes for CASSVEAGTKTYTQYF.

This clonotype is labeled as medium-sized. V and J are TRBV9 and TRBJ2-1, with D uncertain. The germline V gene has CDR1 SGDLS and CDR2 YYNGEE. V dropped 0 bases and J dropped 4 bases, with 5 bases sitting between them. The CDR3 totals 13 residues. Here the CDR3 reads CASSVGAYNEQFF. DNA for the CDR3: TGTGCCAGCAGCGTAGGGGCGTACAATGAGCAGTTCTTC.

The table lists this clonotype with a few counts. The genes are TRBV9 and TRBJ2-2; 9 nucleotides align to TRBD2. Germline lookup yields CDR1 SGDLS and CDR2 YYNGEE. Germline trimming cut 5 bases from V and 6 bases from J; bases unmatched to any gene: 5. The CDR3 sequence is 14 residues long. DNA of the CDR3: TGTGCCAGCAGTGAAGGACTAGCGCCCGGGGAGCTGTTTTTT. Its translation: CASSEGLAPGELFF.

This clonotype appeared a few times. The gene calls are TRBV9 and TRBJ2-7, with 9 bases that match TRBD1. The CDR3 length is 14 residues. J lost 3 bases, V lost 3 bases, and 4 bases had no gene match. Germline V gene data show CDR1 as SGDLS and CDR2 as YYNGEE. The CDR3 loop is CASSATGGFYEQYF. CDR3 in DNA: TGTGCCAGCAGCGCCACAGGGGGCTTCTACGAGCAGTACTTC.

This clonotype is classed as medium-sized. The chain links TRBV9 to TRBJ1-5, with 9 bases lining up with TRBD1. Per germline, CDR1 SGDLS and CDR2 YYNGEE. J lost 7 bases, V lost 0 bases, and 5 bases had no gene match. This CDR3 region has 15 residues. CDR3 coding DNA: TGTGCCAGCAGCGTAGGACAGGGGGGGATCCAGCCCCAGCATTTT. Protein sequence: CASSVGQGGIQPQHF.

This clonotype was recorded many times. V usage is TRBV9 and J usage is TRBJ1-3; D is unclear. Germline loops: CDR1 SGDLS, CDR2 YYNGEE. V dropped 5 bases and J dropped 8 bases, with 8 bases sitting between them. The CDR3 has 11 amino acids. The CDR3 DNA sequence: TGTGCCAGCAGTAAAGAGGACACCATATATTTT. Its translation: CASSKEDTIYF.

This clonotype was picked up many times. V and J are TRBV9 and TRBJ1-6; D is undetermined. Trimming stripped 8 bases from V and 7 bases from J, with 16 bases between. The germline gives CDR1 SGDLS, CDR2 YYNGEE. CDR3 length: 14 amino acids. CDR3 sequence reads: CASKTGKENSPLHF. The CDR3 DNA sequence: TGTGCCAGTAAGACGGGGAAGGAAAATTCACCCCTCCACTTT.

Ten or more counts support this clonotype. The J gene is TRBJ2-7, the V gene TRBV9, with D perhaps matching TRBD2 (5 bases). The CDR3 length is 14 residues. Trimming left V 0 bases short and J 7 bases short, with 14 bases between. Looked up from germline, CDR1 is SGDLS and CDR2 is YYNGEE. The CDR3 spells CASSVAPGVGEQYF. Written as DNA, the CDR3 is TGTGCCAGCAGCGTAGCACCCGGGGTAGGGGAGCAGTACTTC.

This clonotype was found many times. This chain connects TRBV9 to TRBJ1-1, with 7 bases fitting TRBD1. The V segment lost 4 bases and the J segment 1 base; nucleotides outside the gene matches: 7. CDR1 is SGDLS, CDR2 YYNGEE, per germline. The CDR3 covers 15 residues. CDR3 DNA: TGTGCCAGCAGCCCTCGGGACAGAGGGAACACTGAAGCTTTCTTT. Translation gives CASSPRDRGNTEAFF.

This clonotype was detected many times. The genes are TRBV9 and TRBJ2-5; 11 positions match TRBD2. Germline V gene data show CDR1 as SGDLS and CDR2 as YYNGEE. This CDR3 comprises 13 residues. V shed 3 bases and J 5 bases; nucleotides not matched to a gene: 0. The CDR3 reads CASSASGGETQYF. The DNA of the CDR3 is TGTGCCAGCAGCGCTAGCGGGGGGGAGACCCAGTACTTC.

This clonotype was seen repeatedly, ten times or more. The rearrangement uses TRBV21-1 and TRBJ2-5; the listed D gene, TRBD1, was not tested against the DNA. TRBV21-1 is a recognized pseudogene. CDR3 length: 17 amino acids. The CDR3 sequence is CASSCPGPIRFQETQYF. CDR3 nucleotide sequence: TGTGCCAGCAGCTGCCCCGGGCCCATAAGATTCCAAGAGACCCAGTACTTC.

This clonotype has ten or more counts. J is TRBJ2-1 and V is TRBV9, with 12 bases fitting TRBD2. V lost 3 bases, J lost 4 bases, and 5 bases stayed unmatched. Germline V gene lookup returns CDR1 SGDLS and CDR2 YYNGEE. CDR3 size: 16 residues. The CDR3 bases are TGTGCCAGCAGCGCACCGGGACTAGCGGGTTACAATGAGCAGTTCTTC. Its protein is CASSAPGLAGYNEQFF.